This note documents a single T cell receptor beta chain sequence. The clone's antigen remains unknown. A read error may account for a junction end that differs from germline. Whole blood was collected in K2EDTA tubes by collaborating institutions according to the institutions' own protocols. For TCRbeta analysis, collaborators shipped samples as frozen whole blood, isolated PBMCs, or DNA extracted from either of those sample types. TCRbeta CDR3 regions were amplified from genomic DNA by means of the immunoSEQ Assay, a bias-controlled multiplex PCR. The published analysis was carried out like this. The number of nucleated cells in each sample was estimated from the amplification of reference gene primers within the assay. To quantify the absolute abundance of each unique TCRbeta CDR3 rearrangement, sequence reads were collapsed and filtered. For each sample, productive Simpson clonality was calculated as the square root of Simpson's diversity index across productive rearrangements. TCRdb provides this immuneACCESS table in a form limited to in-frame rearrangements. Some clones are lacking; in checked studies, under half of them reflect an unresolved V gene, and why the rest are absent is not known. V, J and clone size derive from that table, while D and trimming were established from the DNA sequence. The sample table shows roughly 180,000 clones, and about 76% are seen once. Around 8.1% of the sample belongs to the ten largest clones.

The data are from a study of blood T cell repertoires in COVID-19 (dated by TCRdb to the early 2020s). In the study overall: Collaborator samples came from the United States, Italy and Spain and covered acute and convalescent phases of COVID-19. The material from the prospective study consisted of cDNA or gDNA derived from T cells, B-cell-depleted T cells, or PBMCs. Deeply sampled blood TCRbeta repertoires from subjects exposed to, actively infected with, or recovered from COVID-19 were included in the dataset. The repertoires were released in a freely available public database intended as a resource for research on the immune response to SARS-CoV-2. Samples came from the ongoing ImmuneRACE study (first 160 participants) plus 1,254 subjects from 6 global collaborators. Nearly every sample came with metadata listing a de-identified subject ID, COVID-19 status, age in years and sex. HLA class I and class II types, where available, came from metadata supplied by the sample provider rather than from assay-based typing.

Overall study results and their limits: How much clinical and demographic metadata was included differed by source and by participant, and the metadata was provided uncurated.

CDR1 and CDR2 are drawn from the germline V gene: SNHLY, FYNNEI. From the cysteine through the phenylalanine, the CDR3 covers 15 amino acids. Only CDR3 DNA remains: 45 bases, in frame from the first base. Sequencing was performed on peripheral blood. Recombination linked TRBV2 to TRBJ2-3; TRBD1 matches 7 bases in the middle. The sequence was obtained from a woman between 45 and 65 years old with active or convalescent COVID-19. CDR3 sequence: CASSEGGRVGDTQYF. The nucleotides read TGTGCCAGCAGCGAAGGGGGCAGGGTAGGAGATACGCAGTATTTT.